The clone carrying this T cell receptor beta chain turned up a few times. As yet, its antigen is unknown. This sequence may be a read error, since a much larger clone differs from it by one base. The unsorted libraries were generated from a total of 2 million PBMCs, which had been stored in RNAlater at -80 C. The authors made cDNA by 5'RACE with 10-nucleotide random UMIs. Every sequencing run produced over 160 million TCR-beta sequences, and the sequences from any one run covered 15-18 subjects. TCRdb used MiXCR to reprocess the 5' RACE reads, holding one entry per CDR3 protein. The table records about 52,000 distinct CDR3 sequences, more than 3.5% of them present only once. The data stem from a study of neurological immune-mediated disorders. Study-wide results and limits: Multiple sclerosis, the disease with the least TCR clonal expansion, fell below healthy controls, whereas HTLV-1-associated myelopathy showed the most.

This CDR3 has 14 residues. Germline loops: CDR1 SQVTM, CDR2 ANQGSEA. The chain has TRBV29-1 and TRBJ2-6; either TRBD1 or TRBD2 may fit D (7 bases each). The sequence was collected from a man between 60 and 75 years old with multiple sclerosis. Source material: PBMCs. This CDR3 is CSVGGGSGAKVLTF. CDR3 bases: TGCAGCGTGGGAGGGGGCTCTGGGGCCAAAGTCCTGACTTTC.